The entry that follows covers one T cell receptor beta chain sequence. Authors' analysis steps: For nucleated cells, counts were estimated from reference gene primer amplification. Some clones are missing from TCRdb's copy, which holds only in-frame ones; the method was immunoSEQ multiplex PCR. The DNA was the basis for D and trimming; V, J and clone size are from that table. The sample has some 30,000 clones, roughly nine tenths seen once. This CDR3 has 15 amino acids. The V and J ends lost 3 bases and 6 bases respectively, with 13 bases between them. The germline V gene has CDR1 SGDLS and CDR2 YYNGEE. This record belongs to a study of blood T cell repertoires in COVID-19.

The source is a man in his sixties or seventies with active or convalescent COVID-19. The V gene is TRBV9, the J gene TRBJ1-6; D is undetermined. The specimen sequenced was peripheral blood. In DNA form, the CDR3 reads TGTGCCAGCAGCGGTAGCGGGCAGTTTAATTCACCCCTCCACTTT. Its protein product is CASSGSGQFNSPLHF.